Detailed here is one T cell receptor beta chain. It has no known antigen specificity. Per-base qualities were not stored, and no clone one base away is much larger. Receptor libraries were prepared by 5' RACE. Sequencing was carried out with an Illumina HiSeq 2500. A second 7 to 11 cycle PCR used a sample-barcoded 5' primer and a J-beta primer mix. Each TCR beta cDNA molecule received a unique molecular identifier from a template-switch 5' adaptor carrying 12 random nucleotides. At least 2.5 million CDR3-containing paired-end reads were obtained from each sample. The Mint cDNA synthesis kit, primed by a TRBC-specific oligonucleotide, was used to synthesize first-strand cDNA from all RNA. All cDNA was treated with uracil-DNA glycosylase and then went through a first 18-cycle PCR with the universal primers M1SS and BC2_uni_R. The published analysis was carried out like this. Normalization of each sample was performed by random selection of 1 million high-quality reads, each carrying a distinct molecular identifier. Reads with shared molecular identifiers were discarded instead of being binned into consensus sequences. CDR3 identification, clonotype clustering and error correction used MiTCR with a Q25 quality threshold and the strictest error-elimination algorithm. A nonparametric unseen species model with Euler transformation was used to estimate a lower bound on total TCR beta diversity. TCRdb handled the public reads itself, with Q25 trimming in fastp and clone calling in MiXCR, and kept productive beta chains. CDR3 protein duplicates are merged, each entry listing the most common genes and DNA. The V and J calls and clone size are TCRdb's, not the authors'. For this sample there are around 750,000 distinct CDR3 sequences; less than 70% appear just once. The biggest ten clones account for approximately 40% of the sample.

Systemically healthy Caucasian individuals from Russia, some 38 in total and aged 6 to 90 years, were included as donors. Each donor gave approximately 9.4 milliliters of peripheral blood, drawn into EDTA-treated Vacutainer tubes. PBMCs were isolated by Ficoll-Paque density-gradient centrifugation, with at least 6 million obtained per sample. Trizol reagent was used to extract total RNA from PBMCs, with at least 6 micrograms per sample. The percentages of naive CD45RAhigh/CD27high T cells were determined by flow cytometry on a PBMC aliquot from every donor. These data originate in a study of blood T cells in healthy people across ages (dated by TCRdb to between 2015 and 2016). Concerning the study at large: In model experiments, roughly one uniquely barcoded TCR beta cDNA molecule per two T cells was captured by template switching. The study measured age-related changes in TCR beta repertoire diversity using deep sequencing normalized with unique cDNA molecular identifiers. The donors were divided into four age groups: young (average 16 years), middle-aged (roughly 42), aged (about 60) and long-lived (about 90). To avoid experimental bias, donors of different ages were distributed randomly across sequencing lanes. Using the same blood draw, the study looked at two additional independent replicas of 1 million unique cDNA reads for two donors, one aged 18 to 30 and the other aged 80 or older.

Results and caveats for the whole study, not just this receptor: Observed TCR beta diversity per million T cells fell roughly linearly with age, and a significant reduction was already apparent by age about 36. A strong correlation was found between observed TCR beta diversity and the percentage of naive T cells measured by flow cytometry. Since profiling was done on bulk unsorted PBMCs, naive and antigen-experienced compartments could not be conclusively compared. Compared with the aged group, the long-lived group had more naive CD4+ T cells, fewer expanded clones and increased TCR diversity, suggesting age selection. The CMV infection status of donors was not known, potentially confounding age-related changes in expanded clonotypes. Estimates of total diversity based on one million sequenced T cells were regarded as lower bounds and as underestimates.

Inclusive of the bounding cysteine and phenylalanine, the CDR3 is 17 residues long. CDR3 DNA is the only sequence kept; it has 51 bases, read in frame from the first base. At the junction V is shortened by 5 bases and J by 0 bases, with 20 bases in between. From the germline V gene (reference sequence), CDR1 is DFQATT and CDR2 is SNEGSKA. Sequencing used blood. The receptor was derived from a man older than 75 in good health. The V and J genes are TRBV20-1 and TRBJ2-4, with a tentative D gene TRBD2 over 6 matching bases. The DNA sequence is given as TGCAGTGCTCCCGGAAGATGGGAGGAGGGAGCCAAAAACATTCAGTACTTC. It specifies CSAPGRWEEGAKNIQYF.